This TCR beta chain was obtained from a study of persistence of HIV-infected CD4 T cells. As for the study in general: Median time on suppressive ART was over six years.

The length of the CDR3 is 17 residues. Cells were stimulated with CMV-infected fibroblast lysates at approximately 10 ug/mL. CD40L/CD69 double-negative CD45RO-high memory CD4+ T cells were collected. Undetectable plasma HIV-1 RNA below 50 copies/mL lasted at least 4 years. The table lists this clone with a few counts. Antigen: not known. The immunoSEQ assay was version 4, run in survey mode. Assay: immunoSEQ multiplex PCR; the TCRdb copy retains only in-frame clones and omits some. The table lists fewer than 30,000 clones, around 80% of them singletons. This rearrangement joins TRBV21-1 to TRBJ2-2; the table names TRBD1, a call not compared with the DNA. TRBV21-1 is given as a pseudogene. The specimen comprised CD4+ T cells sorted from PBMCs after roughly 17-hour stimulation, sampled from a patient who received antiretroviral therapy. The sequence was collected from an adult man with HIV who was CMV-seropositive. The DNA for the CDR3 is TGTGCCAGCAGCAAAGGGGGACAGGGGGTAGGATCCGGGGAGCTGTTTTTT. This sequence encodes CASSKGGQGVGSGELFF.